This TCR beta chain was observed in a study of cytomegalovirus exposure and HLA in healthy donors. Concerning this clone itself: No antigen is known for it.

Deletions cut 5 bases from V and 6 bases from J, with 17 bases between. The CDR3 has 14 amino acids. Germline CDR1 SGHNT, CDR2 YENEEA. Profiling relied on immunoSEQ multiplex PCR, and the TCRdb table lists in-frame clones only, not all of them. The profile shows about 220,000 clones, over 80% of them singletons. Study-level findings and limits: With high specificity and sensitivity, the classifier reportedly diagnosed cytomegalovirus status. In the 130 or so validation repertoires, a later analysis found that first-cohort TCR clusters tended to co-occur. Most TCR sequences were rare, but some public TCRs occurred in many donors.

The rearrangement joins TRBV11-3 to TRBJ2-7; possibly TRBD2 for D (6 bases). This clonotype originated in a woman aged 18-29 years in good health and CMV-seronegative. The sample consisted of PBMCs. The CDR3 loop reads CASSLGLEEGEQYF. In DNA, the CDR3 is TGTGCCAGCAGCCTAGGACTCGAGGAGGGCGAGCAGTACTTC.